These 23 T cell receptor beta chains originate from one sample sequenced in a study of OX40 agonist ivuxolimab in advanced cancers. TCRdb's table, derived via immunoSEQ multiplex PCR, lists solely in-frame clones and lacks some. The data contain about 27,000 clones, less than 90% of them seen just once; the ten biggest clones take up around 28%. The source material was CD4+ or CD8+ T cells sorted from blood, sampled in a trial of the OX40 agonist ivuxolimab. These receptors came from an adult with an advanced solid tumor such as melanoma, head and neck, liver or kidney cancer.

The chain links TRBV30 to TRBJ2-2, with D unclear. Germline V gene sequence: CDR1 GTSNPN, CDR2 SVGIG (reference sequence). The V end lost 0 bases, the J end lost 1 base, and 9 bases lay between the germline ends. The CDR3 loop spans 15 amino acids. The DNA of the CDR3 is TGTGCCTGGAGTGTCTACCCGGAGAACACCGGGGAGCTGTTTTTT. Its protein product is CAWSVYPENTGELFF.

This clone showed up just a few times. V gene TRBV6-4 combines with J gene TRBJ2-3; 9 nucleotides line up with TRBD2. V lost 0 bases, J lost 4 bases, and 2 bases stayed unmatched. The CDR3 is made up of 15 amino acids. From germline, CDR1 is MRHNA and CDR2 SNTAGT. For the CDR3, the DNA is TGTGCCAGCAGTGACTCGGCGGGAGGGGCAGATACGCAGTATTTT. It specifies CASSDSAGGADTQYF.

This clone has only one observation. The rearrangement links TRBV6-5 to TRBJ2-7, with 10 bases matching TRBD2. Germline V gene sequence: CDR1 MNHEY, CDR2 SVGAGI. V lost 7 bases, J lost 5 bases, and 11 bases stayed unmatched. This CDR3 contains 15 residues. CDR3 DNA sequence: TGTGCCAGCACCACTGAGGGGGGGACTAGCGACGAGCAGTACTTC. Protein sequence: CASTTEGGTSDEQYF.

The J gene is TRBJ2-3, the V gene TRBV28; no reliable D call. Trimming stripped 0 bases from V and 1 base from J, with 11 bases between. This CDR3 is 16 amino acids long. Germline lookup yields CDR1 MDHEN and CDR2 SYDVKM. CDR3 bases: TGTGCCAGCAGTTTATGGTCGAACTCCCGCACAGATACGCAGTATTTT. This translates into CASSLWSNSRTDTQYF.

The chain recombines TRBV13 with TRBJ2-3, with 12 bases aligning to TRBD2. The germline CDR1 and CDR2 sequences are PRHDT and FYEKMQ (reference sequence). This CDR3 comprises 16 residues. V dropped 4 bases and J dropped 4; count of bases not matched to a gene: 6. The CDR3 region has the DNA TGTGCCAGCAGCTCCCGACTAGCGGGGGTATCAGATACGCAGTATTTT. This sequence encodes CASSSRLAGVSDTQYF.

The genes are TRBV6-1 and TRBJ2-7; 10 bases map to TRBD1. CDR1 MNHNS and CDR2 SASEGT come from the germline V gene. The V segment lost 8 bases and the J segment 4 bases; nucleotides outside the gene matches: 5. CDR3 size: 13 residues. The CDR3 bases are TGTGCCAGCCCCGGGACAGGGGAATACGAGCAGTACTTC. It codes for CASPGTGEYEQYF.

In this sample, this clone is medium-sized (0.01 to 0.1%). This chain's CDR3 is CASSLLSTDTQYF. As DNA, the CDR3 is TGTGCCAGCAGCTTATTGAGCACAGATACGCAGTATTTT. The rearrangement joins TRBV7-3 to TRBJ2-3; no definite D call. Trimming took off 2 bases at V and 0 bases at J, with 3 bases between the two ends. Germline V gene sequence: CDR1 SGHTA, CDR2 FQGTGA. This CDR3 has 13 residues.

The chain couples TRBV30 to TRBJ1-4, with unresolved D. From germline, CDR1 is GTSNPN and CDR2 SVGIG (reference sequence). Deletions cut 5 bases from V and 5 bases from J, with 15 bases between. The CDR3 totals 14 residues. The CDR3 loop is CAWSARPLNEKLFF. CDR3 DNA: TGTGCCTGGTCTGCCAGGCCCTTAAATGAAAAACTGTTTTTT.

The chain joins TRBV6-6 to TRBJ1-5; 10 bases map to TRBD1. Trimming removed 5 bases from V and 5 bases from J; junction bases left unmatched: 3. This CDR3 has 14 residues. Germline V lookup: CDR1 MNHNY, CDR2 SVGAGI (reference sequence). In DNA form, the CDR3 reads TGTGCCAGCAGTCGGGGGACAGGGGATCAGCCCCAGCATTTT. Its protein product is CASSRGTGDQPQHF.

This clone was counted a few times. The chain is built from TRBV2 and TRBJ1-2, with 8 bases that match TRBD1. Per the germline V gene, CDR1 is SNHLY and CDR2 is FYNNEI. The junction had 12 bases not matched to a gene; V was cut back by 6 bases and J by 6 bases. The CDR3 extends over 15 amino acids. CDR3: CASSLPGTGDHGYTF. CDR3 in DNA: TGTGCCAGCAGCTTACCCGGGACAGGTGATCATGGCTACACCTTC.

The CDR3 bases are TGTGCCAGCAGCTTAGGATATGAAAAACTGTTTTTT. Protein: CASSLGYEKLFF. The rearrangement joins TRBV7-8 to TRBJ1-4; D gene uncertain. V was pared by 1 base and J by 6 bases, with 3 bases between. CDR3 size: 12 residues. In germline, CDR1 is SGHVS, CDR2 FQNEAQ.

The chain employs TRBV6-1 and TRBJ2-4, with 8 bases aligning to TRBD1. Germline V gene sequence: CDR1 MNHNS, CDR2 SASEGT. The CDR3 length is 21 residues. V lost 0 bases, J lost 2 bases, and 18 bases stayed unmatched. The CDR3 protein is CASSEAPPDRVRLLTKNIQYF. CDR3 bases: TGTGCCAGCAGTGAAGCGCCCCCGGACAGGGTCAGACTCCTAACCAAAAACATTCAGTACTTC.

V and J are TRBV19 and TRBJ2-3, with 9 bases that match TRBD2. Per germline, CDR1 LNHDA and CDR2 SQIVND (reference sequence). The CDR3 contains 17 residues. The V gene end was trimmed by 3 bases and the J gene end by 1 base; junction bases not matched to a gene: 8. In nucleotides, the CDR3 is TGTGCCAGTAGTATGATTAGGCTAGCGGGGCGCACAGATACGCAGTATTTT. Its translation is CASSMIRLAGRTDTQYF.

J is TRBJ1-2 and V is TRBV11-2, with D perhaps matching TRBD1 (6 bases). The ends were cut back, 0 bases at V and 8 bases at J, with 16 bases in the middle. Germline CDR1 reads SGHAT; CDR2 reads FQNNGV. The CDR3 is made up of 15 amino acids. CDR3 amino acids: CASSLERTGTSGYTF. In DNA, the CDR3 is TGTGCCAGCAGCTTAGAGCGCACCGGGACATCAGGCTACACCTTC.

This sequence joins TRBV27 and TRBJ2-3; TRBD2 matches 10 bases. V was clipped by 7 bases and J by 2 bases; unmatched bases: 6. The CDR3 runs to 15 residues. Germline values: CDR1 MNHEY, CDR2 SMNVEV (reference sequence). The CDR3 loop is CASTSLAGDTDTQYF. The CDR3 coding sequence is TGTGCCAGCACCTCTCTAGCGGGGGACACAGATACGCAGTATTTT.

The sample holds one count of this clone. The CDR3: CSVVRGFEAKNIQYF. DNA of the CDR3: TGCAGCGTTGTTAGGGGCTTTGAGGCCAAAAACATTCAGTACTTC. The chain couples TRBV29-1 to TRBJ2-4; the D gene is possibly TRBD1 (5 bases). Germline CDR1 is SQVTM and CDR2 is ANQGSEA. CDR3 length equals 15 residues. Trimming removed 4 bases from V and 1 base from J, with 14 bases in between.

This rearrangement joins TRBV9 to TRBJ1-6; no clear D. CDR1 is SGDLS, CDR2 YYNGEE, per germline. Trimming pared 4 bases from V and 13 bases from J, leaving 18 bases between. The CDR3 totals 14 residues. Here the CDR3 reads CASSPQYQDSPLHF. CDR3 DNA sequence: TGTGCCAGCAGCCCACAATACCAGGACTCGCCCCTCCACTTT.

This rearrangement joins TRBV5-6 to TRBJ2-7, with a weak D call TRBD1 (5 bases). CDR3 size: 14 residues. Trimming took 3 bases from V and 6 from J, leaving 16 bases between them. Per germline, CDR1 SGHDT and CDR2 YYEEEE. This chain's CDR3 is CASSWTSPPAEQYF. The DNA of the CDR3 is TGTGCCAGCAGCTGGACAAGCCCTCCTGCCGAGCAGTACTTC. Drawing the rest from reference TRBV5-6 and TRBJ2-7, the complete variable domain is DAGVTQSPTHLIKTRGQQVTLRCSPKSGHDTVSWYQQALGQGPQFIFQYYEEEERQRGNFPDRFSGHQFPNYSSELNVNALLLGDSALYLCASSWTSPPAEQYFGPGTRLTVT.

This clone has a single count. The chain joins TRBV2 to TRBJ2-2, with 13 positions matching TRBD2. Germline trimming cut 6 bases from V and 0 bases from J; bases unmatched to any gene: 7. CDR1 and CDR2 (germline): SNHLY, FYNNEI. The CDR3 is made up of 18 amino acids. CDR3 nucleotides: TGTGCCAGCAGCGACCCGGGACTAGCGGGGACGAACACCGGGGAGCTGTTTTTT. Amino acids: CASSDPGLAGTNTGELFF.

V and J are TRBV4-2 and TRBJ1-4; TRBD1 might be the D (5 bases). This CDR3 contains 15 residues. Germline V gene data show CDR1 as LGHNA and CDR2 as YNFKEQ. V shed 1 base and J shed 5 bases, with 11 bases lying between them. The CDR3 coding sequence is TGTGCCAGCAGCCAAGTCTCAGGGAGGAATGAAAAACTGTTTTTT. The encoded protein is CASSQVSGRNEKLFF.

The CDR3 spells CANSMRGHGNTIYF. CDR3 nucleotide sequence: TGTGCCAACTCCATGAGGGGGCATGGAAACACCATATATTTT. The rearrangement uses TRBV5-4 and TRBJ1-3; 7 nucleotides line up with TRBD1. V gave up 9 bases and J gave up 3 bases; unmatched junction bases: 9. The CDR3 spans 14 residues. Germline V lookup: CDR1 SGHNT, CDR2 YYREEE (reference sequence).

As to this clone: The same CDR3 is also encoded by other DNA sequences in this sample. This sequence joins TRBV27 and TRBJ1-5; tentatively, D is TRBD1 (5 bases). Germline CDR1 MNHEY, CDR2 SMNVEV (reference sequence). V was cut by 3 bases and J by 0 bases, with 6 bases left in between. The CDR3 extends over 14 amino acids. The CDR3 sequence is CASSLQGSNQPQHF. In DNA, the CDR3 is TGTGCCAGCAGTTTGCAGGGTAGCAATCAGCCCCAGCATTTT.

The chain links TRBV10-3 to TRBJ1-2; D perhaps matches TRBD1 (5 bases). Germline V gives CDR1 ENHRY, CDR2 SYGVKD. V was clipped by 4 bases and J by 6 bases, with 15 bases between them. The CDR3 spans 14 residues. The CDR3 here is CAISGIQGDNGYTF. As DNA, the CDR3 is TGTGCCATCAGTGGAATCCAGGGAGATAATGGCTACACCTTC.